Listed below are T cell receptor beta chains from one sample, sequenced in a study of regulatory T cells in long-lasting Graves disease. A single record per CDR3 protein comes from TCRdb applying MiXCR to the multiplex PCR reads. The table shows 350,000 to 500,000 distinct CDR3 sequences, with less than 15% occurring only once. These data were also filed under a second study, of T cells in Graves' hyperthyroidism and ophthalmopathy.

Source: peripheral blood mononuclear cells (PBMCs), taken at new diagnosis, from a patient treated with antithyroid drugs. The receptors stem from a woman in her forties or fifties with Graves disease. Each CDR3 is given with its conserved first and last residue. The D gene is left open where the match is weak. Expanded clones are given a class, and other clones once, few, many or no size at all.

v_gene	j_gene	d_gene	abundance	CDR3nt	CDR3aa
TRBV11-2	TRBJ1-1	NA	many	TGTGCCAGCAGCTTAGTACAGGTGAACACTGAAGCTTTCTTT	CASSLVQVNTEAFF
TRBV5-1	TRBJ1-6	TRBD1	NA	TGCGCCAGCGGGGCCGGGACAGATAATAGTTCACCCCTCCACTTT	CASGAGTDNSSPLHF
TRBV6-5	TRBJ1-3	TRBD1	NA	TGTGCCAGCAGTTACTCCGAGGGGGCATTTGGAAACACCATATATTTT	CASSYSEGAFGNTIYF
TRBV5-1	TRBJ2-7	NA	many	TGCGCCAGCAGCTTGGAAGGGTCCCACTACGAGCAGTACTTC	CASSLEGSHYEQYF
TRBV5-1	TRBJ2-7	NA	many	TGTGCCAGCAGCTTTTTAGGGGACGAGCAGTACTTC	CASSFLGDEQYF
TRBV12-5	TRBJ2-1	NA	many	TGTGCTAGTGGTGCGGACTTCAATGAGCAGTTCTTC	CASGADFNEQFF
TRBV7-2	TRBJ2-1	TRBD2	NA	TGTGCCAGCAGCTCGTTAGCGGGAGTCTCCTACAATGAGCAGTTCTTC	CASSSLAGVSYNEQFF
TRBV29-1	TRBJ1-1	NA	many	TGCAGCGTTGTAAGGGGAGTTCACCCTGAAGCTTTCTTT	CSVVRGVHPEAFF
TRBV27	TRBJ1-5	NA	many	TGTGCCAGCAGTTTATTTGGGGGCGCGAGCAATCAGCCCCAGCATTTT	CASSLFGGASNQPQHF
TRBV11-2	TRBJ2-3	TRBD1	many	TGTGCCAGCACCCCAAGTAACAGGGGGCTTTCAGATACGCAGTATTTT	CASTPSNRGLSDTQYF
TRBV5-1	TRBJ2-2	NA	many	TGCGCCAGCAGCTTGGCAACCTTAAACACCGGGGAGCTGTTTTTT	CASSLATLNTGELFF
TRBV28	TRBJ2-3	TRBD2	few	TGTGCCAGCAGTTTATCTATGGCGGGAGGCACAGATACGCAGTATTTT	CASSLSMAGGTDTQYF
TRBV9	TRBJ2-2	TRBD2	few	TGTGCCAGCAGCGCAGTGTTGGGGAGCGGGAACCACGCGAACACCGGGGAGCTGTTTTTT	CASSAVLGSGNHANTGELFF
TRBV4-1	TRBJ1-1	NA	NA	TGCGCCAGCAGCCAAGTGGAGAGGACGGGGGCCACTGAAGCTTTCTTT	CASSQVERTGATEAFF
TRBV18	TRBJ2-1	TRBD2	many	TGTGCCAGCTCACCTAATAGCGGGAGGGCCGACAATGAGCAGTTCTTC	CASSPNSGRADNEQFF
TRBV6-5	TRBJ2-1	NA	many	TGTGCCAGCAGTTACGGCTACTACAATGAGCAGTTCTTC	CASSYGYYNEQFF
TRBV7-6	TRBJ2-7	NA	many	TGTGCCAGCAGCCCGTTGTCAGGGGTGTCCTACGAGCAGTACTTC	CASSPLSGVSYEQYF
TRBV6-2/TRBV6-3	TRBJ1-1	NA	few	TGTGCCAGCAGTTACGGGCATTTAGGTACTGAAGCTTTCTTT	CASSYGHLGTEAFF
TRBV10-2	TRBJ2-1	TRBD2	few	TGCGCCAGCAGTAACAGGGGCCGCCCTAGACTAGCGGGAACCTCTTCCTACAATGAGCAGTTCTTC	CASSNRGRPRLAGTSSYNEQFF
TRBV3-1	TRBJ2-1	NA	many	TGTGCCAGCAGCCAAGATGGCACCCTATACAATGAGCAGTTCTTC	CASSQDGTLYNEQFF
TRBV29-1	TRBJ2-7	NA	NA	TGCAGCGTTGAGGGGTCTAGCGCCTCCTACGAGCAGTACTTC	CSVEGSSASYEQYF
TRBV28	TRBJ1-1	TRBD1	many	TGTGCCAGCAGTTCAAACAGGGGGCCGCGGACTGAAGCTTTCTTT	CASSSNRGPRTEAFF
TRBV20-1	TRBJ1-5	NA	many	TGCAGTGCTAGACAGGGAATTGACAATCAGCCCCAGCATTTT	CSARQGIDNQPQHF
TRBV11-2	TRBJ2-7	NA	many	TGTGCCAGCAGCTCCTGGGACAATTCCTACGAGCAGTACTTC	CASSSWDNSYEQYF
TRBV18	TRBJ1-5	TRBD1	few	TGTGCCAGCTCACCAAGACAGGGCGAAGGCCAGCCCCAGCATTTT	CASSPRQGEGQPQHF
TRBV24-1	TRBJ2-3	TRBD2	many	TGTGCCACCAGCCTTGGCGGGGGGACTTTGCTCCATAGCACAGATACGCAGTATTTT	CATSLGGGTLLHSTDTQYF
TRBV11-2	TRBJ2-3	TRBD2	many	TGTGCCAGCAGCCTGGGGGCCTTAGCGGGAGGGCAAACAGATACGCAGTATTTT	CASSLGALAGGQTDTQYF
TRBV27	TRBJ2-1	NA	few	TGTGCCAGCAGTCCATCGTATAAGGCTGGGCAGTTCTTC	CASSPSYKAGQFF
TRBV5-1	TRBJ2-3	TRBD2	many	TGCGCCAGCAGCTTCCCTAGCGGGGGGCTTACTACGCAGTATTTT	CASSFPSGGLTTQYF
TRBV28	TRBJ1-6	TRBD1	NA	TGTGCCAGCCACAGGGGGCAATCACCCCTCCACTTT	CASHRGQSPLHF
TRBV28	TRBJ2-1	NA	NA	TGTGCCAGCAGTTCCGGGATAGCGGATGAGCAGTTCTTC	CASSSGIADEQFF
TRBV12-5	TRBJ2-1	NA	many	TGTGCTAGTGGTTATCCGGGCGACGAGCAGTTCTTC	CASGYPGDEQFF
TRBV7-9	TRBJ2-5	TRBD1	NA	TGTGCCAGCAGCTCAGGACAGGGGGCCCAAGAGACCCAGTACTTC	CASSSGQGAQETQYF
TRBV7-3	TRBJ2-1	TRBD2	NA	TGTGCCAGCAGCTTCCTTGTAGGAGCGGGAGTCGGTGAGCAGTTCTTC	CASSFLVGAGVGEQFF
TRBV10-2	TRBJ1-4	NA	NA	TGCGCCAGCAGTGAGACGGGCCTGAGTAATGAAAAACTGTTTTTT	CASSETGLSNEKLFF
TRBV30	TRBJ2-2	TRBD2	NA	TGTGCCTGGAGTGGATATGGGGCTAGCGGGCCGGGCGGGGAGCTGTTTTTT	CAWSGYGASGPGGELFF
TRBV28	TRBJ2-3	TRBD2	many	TGTGCCAGCAGTTTTCGCGGGAGGAACACAGATACGCAGTATTTT	CASSFRGRNTDTQYF
TRBV5-1	TRBJ2-1	TRBD2	NA	TGCGCCAGCAGCTTGACCGTAGCGGGAGGCCAAAATGAGCAGTTCTTC	CASSLTVAGGQNEQFF
TRBV10-3	TRBJ2-1	NA	NA	TGTGCCGGAGCGGTGGGCCTGAGCTCCTACAATGAGCAGTTCTTC	CAGAVGLSSYNEQFF
TRBV6-1	TRBJ1-2	TRBD1	many	TGTGCCAGCAGACGCGGACAGGTCTCGTTGGGCTACACCTTC	CASRRGQVSLGYTF
TRBV10-3	TRBJ2-2	NA	NA	TGTGCCATCAGTGACCGAGACAGAGGGCCGGCCGGGGAGCTGTTTTTT	CAISDRDRGPAGELFF
TRBV6-5	TRBJ2-7	NA	NA	TGTGCCAGCAGTTACTCAGGGAAAACCTACGAGCAGTACTTC	CASSYSGKTYEQYF
TRBV6-5	TRBJ2-7	NA	NA	TGTGCCAGCAGTTACTCGCCGGGAGAGAAGTTCGAGCAGTACTTC	CASSYSPGEKFEQYF
TRBV6-9	TRBJ2-2	NA	many	TGTGCCAGCAGTTACACCCGGGACCAACAAAACACCGGGGAGCTGTTTTTT	CASSYTRDQQNTGELFF
TRBV28	TRBJ2-7	NA	many	TGTGCCAGCAGTTTTGAGACAGGTGCAAACTACTACGAGCAGTACTTC	CASSFETGANYYEQYF
TRBV28	TRBJ2-1	TRBD2	many	TGTGCCAGCAGTTTTCTCCTAGCGGGAAGCAATGAGCAGTTCTTC	CASSFLLAGSNEQFF
TRBV7-9	TRBJ1-5	NA	NA	TGTGCCAGCAGCCCCGGCCAGTATAGCAATCAGCCCCAGCATTTT	CASSPGQYSNQPQHF
TRBV9	TRBJ1-2	NA	NA	TGTGCCAGCATCGGACAGAAAGGCTACACCTTC	CASIGQKGYTF
TRBV12-3/TRBV12-4	TRBJ1-5	TRBD1	many	TGTGCCAGCACCCGTGACAGGGGAACGGATCAGCCCCAGCATTTT	CASTRDRGTDQPQHF
TRBV20-1	TRBJ2-7	TRBD1	few	TGCAGTGCTAGAGACAGGGACAGGGGGTTATTCTACGAGCAGTACTTC	CSARDRDRGLFYEQYF
TRBV6-1	TRBJ2-3	TRBD2	many	TGTGCCAGCAGTAAACAGGGGACTAGCGGCGCAGATACGCAGTATTTT	CASSKQGTSGADTQYF
TRBV7-3	TRBJ1-1	NA	NA	TGTGCCAGCAGCTTAATGCCGACAGGGAACACTGAAGCTTTCTTT	CASSLMPTGNTEAFF
TRBV5-1	TRBJ2-2	NA	many	TGCGCCAGCAGCTTGGCCCAGGGCGCGAACACCGGGGAGCTGTTTTTT	CASSLAQGANTGELFF
TRBV24-1	TRBJ2-3	NA	many	TGTGCCACCAGTGATTTGCAGGACAAGTCGGATACGCAGTATTTT	CATSDLQDKSDTQYF